This is a list of T cell receptor beta chains from one sample in a study of blood T cell repertoires in COVID-19. Method: immunoSEQ multiplex PCR; TCRdb's copy keeps in-frame clones and lacks some. The table lists 180,000 or so clones, approximately 87% of them singletons. The specimen was peripheral blood. These receptors were taken from an older person with COVID-19, enrolled during active disease. The CDR3 runs from the conserved cysteine through the conserved F or W. D genes are given only for firm matches. Where a row states a size, it is once, few, many or the class of an expanded clone; other rows omit it.

abundance,j_gene,d_gene,v_gene,CDR3nt,CDR3aa
few,TRBJ1-2,TRBD1,TRBV2,TGTGCCAGCACCCGACAGGGGGATGGCTACACCTTC,CASTRQGDGYTF
NA,TRBJ2-1,NA,TRBV5-1,TGCGCCAGCAGGGTGAGAGGCGTAGCGCTTTACAATGAGCAGTTCTTC,CASRVRGVALYNEQFF
NA,TRBJ1-2,TRBD1,TRBV4-3,TGCGCCAGCAGCCGCACGGACAGGGGATACGGAGGCTACACCTTC,CASSRTDRGYGGYTF
NA,TRBJ2-7,TRBD2,TRBV25-1,TGTGCCAGCAGGCCCACCGGGACTAGCGGGAGCTACGAGCAGTACTTC,CASRPTGTSGSYEQYF
NA,TRBJ2-7,NA,TRBV5-4,TGTGCCAGCAGCACCGGGACTCTGAGCTCCTACGAGCAGTACTTC,CASSTGTLSSYEQYF
NA,TRBJ1-2,NA,TRBV30,TGTGCCTTCCCCGGGGGGGATGGCTACACCTTC,CAFPGGDGYTF
NA,TRBJ1-5,NA,TRBV19,TGTGCCAGTAGTACCCCCTTTTTCAGGGGCAATCAGCCCCAGCATTTT,CASSTPFFRGNQPQHF
NA,TRBJ2-5,NA,TRBV7-9,TGTGCCAGCAGCTTGAGAACGGGGGGCCTCCAAGAGACCCAGTACTTC,CASSLRTGGLQETQYF
NA,TRBJ2-3,TRBD1,TRBV5-8,TGTGCCAGCAGCTTGGGGACAGGGGGCACAGATACGCAGTATTTT,CASSLGTGGTDTQYF
NA,TRBJ1-2,NA,TRBV3-1/TRBV3-2,TGTGCCAGCAGCCAACGTATGGGGACAAACTATGGCTACACCTTC,CASSQRMGTNYGYTF
NA,TRBJ1-1,TRBD1,TRBV27,TGTGCCAGCCGAACGACAGGGGGCTTTATGAATGCTTTCTTT,CASRTTGGFMNAFF
NA,TRBJ2-7,TRBD1,TRBV6-5,TGTGCCAGCCTGGACAGGGCGTCCTACGAGCAGTACTTC,CASLDRASYEQYF
NA,TRBJ2-5,NA,TRBV3-1/TRBV3-2,TGTGCCAGCAGCCAAGACCGAGAGACCCAGTACTTC,CASSQDRETQYF
NA,TRBJ2-3,TRBD1,TRBV19,TGTGCCAGTAGTCCGGACAGGGTTGTGGATACGCAGTATTTT,CASSPDRVVDTQYF
once,TRBJ1-5,NA,TRBV2,TGTGCCAGCAGCGGGACTTTCGCCCAGCCCCAGCATTTT,CASSGTFAQPQHF
NA,TRBJ2-3,NA,TRBV11-2,TGTGCCAGCAGCTTTGGGGGAGCGGGCTTCGATACGCAGTATTTT,CASSFGGAGFDTQYF
NA,TRBJ1-2,NA,TRBV9,TGTGCCAGCAGCCCCGGTTTAGAATCGAATGGCTACACCTTC,CASSPGLESNGYTF
NA,TRBJ1-4,NA,TRBV11-2,TGTGCCAGCAGCTTAGTTCGGACCCCAGGGGAAAAACTGTTTTTT,CASSLVRTPGEKLFF
NA,TRBJ2-1,TRBD2,TRBV4-3,TGCGCCAGCAGCCAAGACACGCCGGTGGGCGGGAGGGCCGTTCGTTCCGGTGAGCAGTTCTTC,CASSQDTPVGGRAVRSGEQFF
NA,TRBJ1-2,NA,TRBV28,TGTGCCAGCAGTTTGGGCAGTAACTATGGCTACACCTTC,CASSLGSNYGYTF
NA,TRBJ2-6,NA,TRBV6-5,TGTGCCAGCAGTTACTTATCTGGGGCCAACGTCCTGACTTTC,CASSYLSGANVLTF
NA,TRBJ2-2,TRBD1,TRBV4-3,TGCGCCAGCAGCCAAGGAAACCCCGGGACAGGGGATGCCGGGGAGCTGTTTTTT,CASSQGNPGTGDAGELFF
NA,TRBJ2-5,TRBD1,TRBV7-6,TGTGCCAGCAGCTTAACGGGACAGGGATACTCAGAGACCCAGTACTTC,CASSLTGQGYSETQYF
NA,TRBJ1-2,NA,TRBV30,TGTGCCTGGAGTGGATTTGCGGAGGGGGGCTACACCTTC,CAWSGFAEGGYTF
NA,TRBJ2-5,NA,TRBV5-1,TGCGCCAGCAGCTTGGCACAGGTGCTGGAGACCCAGTACTTC,CASSLAQVLETQYF
NA,TRBJ1-2,TRBD1,TRBV4-1,TGCGCCAGCAGCCGACAGGGCCAGTATGGCTACACCTTC,CASSRQGQYGYTF
NA,TRBJ2-1,NA,TRBV5-1,TGCGCCAGCAGCTATAATACCGGGACAAGGAATGAGCAGTTCTTC,CASSYNTGTRNEQFF
NA,TRBJ2-3,NA,TRBV6-5,TGTGCCAGCAGTTACGGGGCTACTCCTAGCACAGATACGCAGTATTTT,CASSYGATPSTDTQYF
NA,TRBJ2-1,TRBD2,TRBV6-1,TGTGCCAGCAGTGATCTAGCGGGAGACTACAATGAGCAGTTCTTC,CASSDLAGDYNEQFF
NA,TRBJ1-2,NA,TRBV7-2,TGTGCCAGCAGCGTGGACAGCTTCTATGGCTACACCTTC,CASSVDSFYGYTF
NA,TRBJ2-3,TRBD1,TRBV28,TGTGCCAGCGGCCCCGGGACAGGGCCTACAGATACGCAGTATTTT,CASGPGTGPTDTQYF
NA,TRBJ2-2,TRBD2,TRBV11-3,TGTGCCAGCAGCTTAGTTTCTTGGGGGACTAGAAACACCGGGGAGCTGTTTTTT,CASSLVSWGTRNTGELFF
NA,TRBJ1-6,TRBD1,TRBV14,TGTGCCAGCAGCCAGGGAAGGACGACAGGGTTTGATAATTCACCCCTCCACTTT,CASSQGRTTGFDNSPLHF
NA,TRBJ2-5,NA,TRBV28,TGTGCCAGCAGTTTATTGAGAGAGACCCAGTACTTC,CASSLLRETQYF
once,TRBJ2-2,TRBD2,TRBV29-1,TGCAGCGCCACCGTGGCTGGCGGGGGGACCGGGGAGCTGTTTTTT,CSATVAGGGTGELFF
NA,TRBJ1-6,TRBD1,TRBV27,TGTGCCAGCATGGACGGGACAGGCAATTCACCCCTCCACTTT,CASMDGTGNSPLHF
once,TRBJ2-5,NA,TRBV19,TGTGCCAGTAGTACGACGGACACCCAAGAGACCCAGTACTTC,CASSTTDTQETQYF
NA,TRBJ1-2,TRBD1,TRBV24-1,TGTGCCACCAGTGCTACTACAGGGGGCTATGGCTACACCTTC,CATSATTGGYGYTF
NA,TRBJ1-5,NA,TRBV6-4,TGTGCCAGTAGAACAGGTGGCCCGAATCAGCCCCAGCATTTT,CASRTGGPNQPQHF
NA,TRBJ2-7,NA,TRBV15,TGTGCCACCAGCAGAGAACCGGGGGGACATTCTGAGCAGTACTTC,CATSREPGGHSEQYF
NA,TRBJ1-1,NA,TRBV7-2,TGTGCCAGCAGCTTCGCTCACAACTACATGAACACTGAAGCTTTCTTT,CASSFAHNYMNTEAFF